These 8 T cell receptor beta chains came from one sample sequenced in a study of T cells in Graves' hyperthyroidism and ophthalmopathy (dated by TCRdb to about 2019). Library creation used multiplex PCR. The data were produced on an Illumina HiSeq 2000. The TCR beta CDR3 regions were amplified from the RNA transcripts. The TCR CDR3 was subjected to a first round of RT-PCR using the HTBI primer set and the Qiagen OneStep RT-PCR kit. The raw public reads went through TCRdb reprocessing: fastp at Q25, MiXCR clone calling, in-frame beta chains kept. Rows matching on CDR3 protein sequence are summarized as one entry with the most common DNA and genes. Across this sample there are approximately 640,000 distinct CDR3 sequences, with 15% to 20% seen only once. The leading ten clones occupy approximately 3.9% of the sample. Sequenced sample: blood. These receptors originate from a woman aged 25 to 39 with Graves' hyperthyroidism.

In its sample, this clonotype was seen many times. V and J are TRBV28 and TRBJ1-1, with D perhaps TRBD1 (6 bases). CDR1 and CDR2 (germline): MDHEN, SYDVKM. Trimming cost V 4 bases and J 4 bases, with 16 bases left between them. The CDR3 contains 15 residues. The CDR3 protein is CASSWGGRMGTEAFF. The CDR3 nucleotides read TGTGCCAGCAGTTGGGGGGGCCGAATGGGCACTGAAGCTTTCTTT.

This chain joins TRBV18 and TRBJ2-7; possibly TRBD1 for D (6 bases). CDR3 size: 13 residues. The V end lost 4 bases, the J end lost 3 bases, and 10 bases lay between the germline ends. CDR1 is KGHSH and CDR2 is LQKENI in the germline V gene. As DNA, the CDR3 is TGTGCCAGCTCACAAGGACAGAACTACGAGCAGTACTTC. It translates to CASSQGQNYEQYF.

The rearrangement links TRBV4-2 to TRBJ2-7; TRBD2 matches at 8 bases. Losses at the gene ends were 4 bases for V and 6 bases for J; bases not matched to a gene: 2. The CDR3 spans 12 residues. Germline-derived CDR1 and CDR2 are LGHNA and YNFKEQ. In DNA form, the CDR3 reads TGTGCCAGCAGCCGCGCGGGAGGCGAGCAGTACTTC. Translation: CASSRAGGEQYF.

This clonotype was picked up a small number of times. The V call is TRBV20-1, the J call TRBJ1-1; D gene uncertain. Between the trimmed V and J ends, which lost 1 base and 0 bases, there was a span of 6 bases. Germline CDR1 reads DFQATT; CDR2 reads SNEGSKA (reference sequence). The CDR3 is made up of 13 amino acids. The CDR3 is CSARGQMNTEAFF. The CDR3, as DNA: TGCAGTGCTAGAGGGCAGATGAACACTGAAGCTTTCTTT.

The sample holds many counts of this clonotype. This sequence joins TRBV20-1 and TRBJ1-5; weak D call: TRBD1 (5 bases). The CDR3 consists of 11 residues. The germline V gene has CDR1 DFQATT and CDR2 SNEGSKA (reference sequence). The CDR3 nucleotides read TGCAGGAGGGGTAGCAATCAGCCCCAGCATTTT. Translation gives CRRGSNQPQHF.

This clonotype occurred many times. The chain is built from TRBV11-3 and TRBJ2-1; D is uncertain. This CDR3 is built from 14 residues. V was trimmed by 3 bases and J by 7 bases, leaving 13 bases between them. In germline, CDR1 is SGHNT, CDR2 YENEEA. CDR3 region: CASSFNGRWNEQFF. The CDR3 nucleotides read TGTGCCAGCAGCTTCAATGGGCGGTGGAATGAGCAGTTCTTC.

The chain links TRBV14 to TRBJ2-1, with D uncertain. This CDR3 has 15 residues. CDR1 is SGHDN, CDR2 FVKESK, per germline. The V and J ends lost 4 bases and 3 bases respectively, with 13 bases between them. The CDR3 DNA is TGTGCCAGCAGCCCCTTTGCCCCCGGCTACAATGAGCAGTTCTTC. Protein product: CASSPFAPGYNEQFF.

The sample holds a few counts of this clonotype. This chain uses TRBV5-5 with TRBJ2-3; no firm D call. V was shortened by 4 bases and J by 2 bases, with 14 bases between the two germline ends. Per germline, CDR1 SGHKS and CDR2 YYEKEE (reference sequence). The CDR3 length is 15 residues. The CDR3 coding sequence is TGTGCCAGCAGCCAATTGAGACATATCACAGATACGCAGTATTTT. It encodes CASSQLRHITDTQYF.